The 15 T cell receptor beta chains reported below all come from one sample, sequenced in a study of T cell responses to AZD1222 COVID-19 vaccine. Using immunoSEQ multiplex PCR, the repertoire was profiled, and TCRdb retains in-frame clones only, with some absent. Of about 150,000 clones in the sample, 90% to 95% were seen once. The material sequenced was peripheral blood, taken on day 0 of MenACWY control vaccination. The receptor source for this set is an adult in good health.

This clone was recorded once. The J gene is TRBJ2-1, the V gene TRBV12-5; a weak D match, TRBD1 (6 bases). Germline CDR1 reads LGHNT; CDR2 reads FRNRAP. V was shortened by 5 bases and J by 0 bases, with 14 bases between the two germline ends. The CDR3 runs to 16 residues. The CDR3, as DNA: TGTGCTAGTGGTACCAGACCGGACAGCTCCTACAATGAGCAGTTCTTC. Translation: CASGTRPDSSYNEQFF. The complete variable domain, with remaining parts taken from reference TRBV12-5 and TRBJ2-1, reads DARVTQTPRHKVTEMGQEVTMRCQPILGHNTVFWYRQTMMQGLELLAYFRNRAPLDDSGMPKDRFSAEMPDATLATLKIQPSEPRDSAVYFCASGTRPDSSYNEQFFGPGTRLTVL.

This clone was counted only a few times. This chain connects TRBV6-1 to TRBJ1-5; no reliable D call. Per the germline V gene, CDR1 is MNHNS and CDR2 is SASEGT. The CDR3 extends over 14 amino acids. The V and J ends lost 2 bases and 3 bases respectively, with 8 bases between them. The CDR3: CASSEMGVNQPQHF. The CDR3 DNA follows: TGTGCCAGCAGTGAAATGGGTGTCAATCAGCCCCAGCATTTT.

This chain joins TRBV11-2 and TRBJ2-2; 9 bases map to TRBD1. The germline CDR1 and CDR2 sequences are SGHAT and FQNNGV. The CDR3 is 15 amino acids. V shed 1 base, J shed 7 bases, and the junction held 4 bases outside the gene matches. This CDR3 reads CASSLGQGVVGELFF. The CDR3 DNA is TGTGCCAGCAGCTTAGGACAGGGGGTGGTCGGGGAGCTGTTTTTT.

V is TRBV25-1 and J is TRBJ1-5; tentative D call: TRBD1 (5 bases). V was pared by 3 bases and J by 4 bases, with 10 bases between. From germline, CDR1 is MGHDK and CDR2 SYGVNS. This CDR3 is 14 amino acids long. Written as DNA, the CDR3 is TGTGCCAGCAGTGAGGCAGGGTTGAATCAGCCCCAGCATTTT. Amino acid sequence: CASSEAGLNQPQHF.

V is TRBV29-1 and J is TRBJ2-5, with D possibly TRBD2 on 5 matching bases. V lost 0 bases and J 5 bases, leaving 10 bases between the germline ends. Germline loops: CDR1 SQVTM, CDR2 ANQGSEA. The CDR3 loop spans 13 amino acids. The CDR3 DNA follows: TGCAGCGTTGAAGATAACCGAGGGGAGACCCAGTACTTC. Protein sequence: CSVEDNRGETQYF. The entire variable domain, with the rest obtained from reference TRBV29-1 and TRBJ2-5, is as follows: SAVISQKPSRDICQRGTSLTIQCQVDSQVTMMFWYRQQPGQSLTLIATANQGSEATYESGFVIDKFPISRPNLTFSTLTVSNMSPEDSSIYLCSVEDNRGETQYFGPGTRLLVL.

The CDR3 loop reads CASSEDPNTEAFF. The CDR3 DNA sequence: TGTGCCAGCAGTGAAGACCCCAACACTGAAGCTTTCTTT. The V and J genes are TRBV7-8 and TRBJ1-1; D unresolved. The germline CDR1 and CDR2 sequences are SGHVS and FQNEAQ. This CDR3 is 13 amino acids long. V lost 6 bases, J lost 2 bases, and 10 bases lay in between. Complete variable domain (other parts from reference TRBV7-8 and TRBJ1-1): GAGVSQSPRYKVAKRGQDVALRCDPISGHVSLFWYQQALGQGPEFLTYFQNEAQLDKSGLPSDRFFAERPEGSVSTLKIQRTQQEDSAVYLCASSEDPNTEAFFGQGTRLTVV.

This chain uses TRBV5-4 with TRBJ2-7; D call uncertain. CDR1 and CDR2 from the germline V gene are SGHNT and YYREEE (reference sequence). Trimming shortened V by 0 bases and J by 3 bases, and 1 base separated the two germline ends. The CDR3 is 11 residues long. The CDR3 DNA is TGTGCCAGCAGCTTGGGCTACGAGCAGTACTTC. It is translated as CASSLGYEQYF.

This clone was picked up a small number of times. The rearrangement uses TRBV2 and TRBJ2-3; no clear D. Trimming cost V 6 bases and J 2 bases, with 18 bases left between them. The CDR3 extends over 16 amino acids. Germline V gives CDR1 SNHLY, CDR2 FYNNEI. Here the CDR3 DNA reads TGTGCCAGCAGCCCAGGACCTTCCGGAAACACAGATACGCAGTATTTT. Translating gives CASSPGPSGNTDTQYF.

The CDR3 here is CASSQDQARGPTNEKLFF. DNA of the CDR3: TGTGCCAGCAGCCAAGATCAGGCTAGGGGGCCAACTAATGAAAAACTGTTTTTT. The V call is TRBV4-2, the J call TRBJ1-4, with TRBD1 matching over 7 bases. Germline V CDR1 and CDR2: LGHNA, YNFKEQ. V shed 0 bases, J shed 0 bases, and the junction held 7 bases outside the gene matches. This CDR3 spans 18 amino acids.

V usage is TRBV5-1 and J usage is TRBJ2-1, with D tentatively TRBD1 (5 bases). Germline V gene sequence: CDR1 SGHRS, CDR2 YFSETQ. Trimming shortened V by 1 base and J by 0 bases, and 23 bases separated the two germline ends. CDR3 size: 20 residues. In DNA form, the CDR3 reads TGCGCCAGCAGCTTGTCCAGGGCGGCGTACGTTAGAGGCTCCTACAATGAGCAGTTCTTC. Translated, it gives CASSLSRAAYVRGSYNEQFF.

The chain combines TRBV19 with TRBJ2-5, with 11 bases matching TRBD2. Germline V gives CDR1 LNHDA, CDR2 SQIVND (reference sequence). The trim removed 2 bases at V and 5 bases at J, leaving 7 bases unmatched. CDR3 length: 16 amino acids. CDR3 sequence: CASSIIAGGRWETQYF. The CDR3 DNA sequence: TGTGCCAGTAGTATAATAGCGGGAGGGCGTTGGGAGACCCAGTACTTC.

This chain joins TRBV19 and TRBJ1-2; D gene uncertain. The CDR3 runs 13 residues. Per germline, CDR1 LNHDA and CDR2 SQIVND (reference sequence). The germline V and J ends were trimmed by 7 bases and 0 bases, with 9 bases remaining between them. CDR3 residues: CASTDEANYGYTF. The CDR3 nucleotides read TGTGCCAGTACCGACGAGGCTAACTATGGCTACACCTTC.

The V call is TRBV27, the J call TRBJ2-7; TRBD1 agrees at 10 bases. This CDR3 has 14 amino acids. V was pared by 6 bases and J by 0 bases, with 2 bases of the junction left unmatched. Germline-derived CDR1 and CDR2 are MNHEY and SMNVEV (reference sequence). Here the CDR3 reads CASRRTGGSYEQYF. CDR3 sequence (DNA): TGTGCCAGCAGGCGGACAGGGGGCTCCTACGAGCAGTACTTC.

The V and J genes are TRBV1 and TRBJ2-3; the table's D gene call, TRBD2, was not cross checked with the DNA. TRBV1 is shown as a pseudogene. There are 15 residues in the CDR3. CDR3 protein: CTSRPGTSGTDTQYF. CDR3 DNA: TGCACCAGCAGGCCCGGGACTAGCGGCACAGATACGCAGTATTTT.

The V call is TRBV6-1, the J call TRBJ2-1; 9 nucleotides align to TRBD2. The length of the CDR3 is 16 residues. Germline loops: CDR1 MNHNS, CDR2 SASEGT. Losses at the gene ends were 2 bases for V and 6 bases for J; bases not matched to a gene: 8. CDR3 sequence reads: CASSEQPAGGGNEQFF. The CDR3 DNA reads TGTGCCAGCAGTGAACAACCAGCGGGGGGTGGCAATGAGCAGTTCTTC.